This is a list of T cell receptor beta chains from one sample in a study of PD-1 blockade in mismatch repair-deficient tumors. Profiled with immunoSEQ multiplex PCR; TCRdb holds only in-frame clones, not every one. The sample holds roughly 14,000 clones, 84% seen once. The specimen comprised PBMCs, sampled before pembrolizumab treatment. These TCRs come from an adult with mismatch repair-deficient cancer. Both conserved end residues are part of each CDR3. Each record gives: D gene, V gene, J gene, CDR3 length, clone size, CDR3 protein, CDR3 DNA. D genes are given only for firm matches. Rows give clone size only sometimes, using once, few, many, or a class for an expanded clone.

d_call: TRBD1; v_call: TRBV7-9; j_call: TRBJ1-3; cdr3_length: 13; clone_size: NA; cdr3_aa: CASSWTGGNTIYF; cdr3_nt: TGTGCCAGCAGCTGGACAGGGGGAAACACCATATATTTT
d_call: NA; v_call: TRBV5-8; j_call: TRBJ2-7; cdr3_length: 14; clone_size: NA; cdr3_aa: CASSSPHTSYEQYF; cdr3_nt: TGTGCCAGCAGCTCACCTCATACTTCCTACGAGCAGTACTTC
d_call: NA; v_call: TRBV28; j_call: TRBJ2-2; cdr3_length: 17; clone_size: NA; cdr3_aa: CASRPDSDAAWTGELFF; cdr3_nt: TGTGCCAGCAGGCCGGACTCGGACGCCGCCTGGACCGGGGAGCTGTTTTTT
d_call: TRBD1; v_call: TRBV19; j_call: TRBJ1-4; cdr3_length: 14; clone_size: NA; cdr3_aa: CASTTDRVDEKLFF; cdr3_nt: TGTGCCAGTACCACGGACAGGGTGGATGAAAAACTGTTTTTT
d_call: NA; v_call: TRBV27; j_call: TRBJ2-5; cdr3_length: 13; clone_size: NA; cdr3_aa: CASSFGLTTVQYF; cdr3_nt: TGCGCCAGCAGTTTTGGTCTTACTACGGTCCAGTACTTC
d_call: NA; v_call: TRBV18; j_call: TRBJ2-7; cdr3_length: 15; clone_size: NA; cdr3_aa: CASSPSAGRSYEQYF; cdr3_nt: TGTGCCAGCTCACCATCGGCAGGACGCTCCTACGAGCAGTACTTC
d_call: TRBD1; v_call: TRBV27; j_call: TRBJ1-1; cdr3_length: 14; clone_size: NA; cdr3_aa: CASSTDRGYTEAFF; cdr3_nt: TGTGCCAGCAGTACGGACAGGGGGTACACTGAAGCTTTCTTT
d_call: TRBD1; v_call: TRBV30; j_call: TRBJ1-5; cdr3_length: 14; clone_size: NA; cdr3_aa: CAWSYGQGGQPQHF; cdr3_nt: TGTGCCTGGAGTTATGGACAGGGTGGGCAGCCCCAGCATTTT
d_call: NA; v_call: TRBV7-9; j_call: TRBJ2-7; cdr3_length: 13; clone_size: NA; cdr3_aa: CASSLGGFYEQYF; cdr3_nt: TGTGCCAGCAGCTTAGGGGGCTTCTACGAGCAGTACTTC
d_call: NA; v_call: TRBV10-3; j_call: TRBJ2-1; cdr3_length: 12; clone_size: NA; cdr3_aa: CAISEYGNEQFF; cdr3_nt: TGTGCCATCAGTGAGTATGGGAATGAGCAGTTCTTC
d_call: TRBD1; v_call: TRBV5-1; j_call: TRBJ2-5; cdr3_length: 14; clone_size: NA; cdr3_aa: CASSRQTGQETQYF; cdr3_nt: TGCGCCAGCAGCCGACAGACAGGGCAAGAGACCCAGTACTTC
d_call: TRBD1; v_call: TRBV7-9; j_call: TRBJ2-1; cdr3_length: 15; clone_size: NA; cdr3_aa: CASSSTGDPYNEQFF; cdr3_nt: TGTGCCAGCAGCTCAACAGGGGACCCCTACAATGAGCAGTTCTTC
d_call: TRBD2; v_call: TRBV7-2; j_call: TRBJ2-3; cdr3_length: 18; clone_size: NA; cdr3_aa: CASSLGTSGSTFADTQYF; cdr3_nt: TGTGCCAGCAGCCTCGGGACTAGCGGGAGTACGTTCGCAGATACGCAGTATTTT
d_call: TRBD2; v_call: TRBV6-5; j_call: TRBJ2-1; cdr3_length: 14; clone_size: few; cdr3_aa: CASSSGGTIDEQFF; cdr3_nt: TGTGCCAGCAGTTCCGGGGGGACCATCGACGAGCAGTTCTTC
d_call: NA; v_call: TRBV1; j_call: TRBJ1-2; cdr3_length: 15; clone_size: NA; cdr3_aa: CTSSTVCRKTYGYTF; cdr3_nt: TGCACCAGCAGCACAGTTTGTCGAAAGACCTATGGCTACACCTTC
d_call: NA; v_call: TRBV6-6; j_call: TRBJ2-5; cdr3_length: 12; clone_size: NA; cdr3_aa: CASEEAGETQYF; cdr3_nt: TGTGCCAGCGAGGAGGCAGGAGAGACCCAGTACTTC
d_call: NA; v_call: TRBV7-2; j_call: TRBJ2-7; cdr3_length: 14; clone_size: few; cdr3_aa: CASSFWGERDEQYF; cdr3_nt: TGTGCCAGCAGCTTCTGGGGGGAGAGAGACGAGCAGTACTTC
d_call: NA; v_call: TRBV19; j_call: TRBJ2-1; cdr3_length: 13; clone_size: NA; cdr3_aa: CASSIGLANEQFF; cdr3_nt: TGTGCCAGTAGTATAGGCCTAGCGAATGAGCAGTTCTTC
d_call: TRBD2; v_call: TRBV11-2; j_call: TRBJ2-7; cdr3_length: 14; clone_size: few; cdr3_aa: CASTLAGEGHEQYF; cdr3_nt: TGTGCCAGTACCCTAGCGGGAGAAGGCCACGAGCAGTACTTC
d_call: TRBD2; v_call: TRBV30; j_call: TRBJ2-1; cdr3_length: 17; clone_size: NA; cdr3_aa: CAWSVPGLAGGYNEQFF; cdr3_nt: TGTGCCTGGAGTGTACCGGGTCTAGCGGGAGGATACAATGAGCAGTTCTTC
d_call: NA; v_call: TRBV29-1; j_call: TRBJ2-4; cdr3_length: 13; clone_size: NA; cdr3_aa: CSVGDLAKNIQYF; cdr3_nt: TGCAGCGTTGGGGATTTAGCCAAAAACATTCAGTACTTC
d_call: NA; v_call: TRBV7-6; j_call: TRBJ2-7; cdr3_length: 12; clone_size: NA; cdr3_aa: CASSLGGAEQYF; cdr3_nt: TGTGCCAGCAGCTTAGGGGGGGCCGAGCAGTACTTC
d_call: NA; v_call: TRBV18; j_call: TRBJ2-7; cdr3_length: 16; clone_size: NA; cdr3_aa: CASSPWTSRTLYEQYF; cdr3_nt: TGTGCCAGCTCACCCTGGACCTCGAGAACACTTTACGAGCAGTACTTC
d_call: NA; v_call: TRBV10-3; j_call: TRBJ2-5; cdr3_length: 13; clone_size: NA; cdr3_aa: CAISVDRLKTQYF; cdr3_nt: TGTGCCATCAGTGTTGACAGGTTGAAGACCCAGTACTTC
d_call: NA; v_call: TRBV5-1; j_call: TRBJ1-3; cdr3_length: 14; clone_size: once; cdr3_aa: CASSLAGSGNTIYF; cdr3_nt: TGCGCCAGCAGCTTGGCTGGATCCGGAAACACCATATATTTT
d_call: TRBD2; v_call: TRBV29-1; j_call: TRBJ2-1; cdr3_length: 14; clone_size: NA; cdr3_aa: CSVDSGSSYNEQFF; cdr3_nt: TGCAGCGTTGACAGCGGGAGCTCCTACAATGAGCAGTTCTTC
d_call: NA; v_call: TRBV30; j_call: TRBJ1-1; cdr3_length: 15; clone_size: NA; cdr3_aa: CAWSVVRGRNTEAFF; cdr3_nt: TGTGCCTGGAGTGTAGTTAGGGGCAGGAACACTGAAGCTTTCTTT
d_call: NA; v_call: TRBV6-5; j_call: TRBJ2-7; cdr3_length: 15; clone_size: NA; cdr3_aa: CASSALQGLSYEQYF; cdr3_nt: TGTGCCAGCAGTGCCTTACAGGGTTTGTCCTACGAGCAGTACTTC
d_call: NA; v_call: TRBV7-9; j_call: TRBJ2-7; cdr3_length: 12; clone_size: NA; cdr3_aa: CASSSSSYEQYF; cdr3_nt: TGTGCCAGCAGCTCGAGCTCCTACGAGCAGTACTTC
d_call: TRBD1; v_call: TRBV25-1; j_call: TRBJ1-4; cdr3_length: 15; clone_size: NA; cdr3_aa: CASRLTGGGGEKLFF; cdr3_nt: TGTGCCAGCAGGCTAACAGGGGGCGGGGGTGAAAAACTGTTTTTT
d_call: NA; v_call: TRBV5-1; j_call: TRBJ2-7; cdr3_length: 14; clone_size: NA; cdr3_aa: CASSPLGPGREQYF; cdr3_nt: TGCGCCAGCAGCCCCCTGGGACCAGGGCGCGAGCAGTACTTC
d_call: NA; v_call: TRBV27; j_call: TRBJ1-3; cdr3_length: 15; clone_size: NA; cdr3_aa: CASSYSGASGNTIYF; cdr3_nt: TGTGCCAGCAGTTACTCGGGGGCCTCTGGAAACACCATATATTTT
d_call: NA; v_call: TRBV25-1; j_call: TRBJ1-1; cdr3_length: 12; clone_size: NA; cdr3_aa: CASSRGWTEAFF; cdr3_nt: TGTGCCAGCAGTCGGGGATGGACTGAAGCTTTCTTT
d_call: NA; v_call: TRBV10-3; j_call: TRBJ2-7; cdr3_length: 13; clone_size: NA; cdr3_aa: CAISETDFYEQYF; cdr3_nt: TGTGCCATCAGTGAGACCGACTTCTACGAGCAGTACTTC
d_call: NA; v_call: TRBV30; j_call: TRBJ2-5; cdr3_length: 15; clone_size: NA; cdr3_aa: CAWSVRKGPQETQYF; cdr3_nt: TGTGCCTGGAGTGTACGCAAGGGCCCTCAAGAGACCCAGTACTTC
d_call: TRBD1; v_call: TRBV6-5; j_call: TRBJ2-3; cdr3_length: 16; clone_size: NA; cdr3_aa: CASTYSGGQTTDTQYF; cdr3_nt: TGTGCCAGCACCTACTCAGGGGGACAGACCACAGATACGCAGTATTTT
d_call: TRBD2; v_call: TRBV27; j_call: TRBJ2-2; cdr3_length: 16; clone_size: NA; cdr3_aa: CASSLSGTSGTGELFF; cdr3_nt: TGTGCCAGCAGTTTATCGGGGACTAGCGGCACCGGGGAGCTGTTTTTT
d_call: NA; v_call: TRBV7-8; j_call: TRBJ2-7; cdr3_length: 14; clone_size: NA; cdr3_aa: CASSHGHISYEQYF; cdr3_nt: TGTGCCAGCAGCCACGGACACATATCCTACGAGCAGTACTTC
d_call: TRBD1; v_call: TRBV4-3; j_call: TRBJ1-6; cdr3_length: 16; clone_size: NA; cdr3_aa: CASSQNPDRGNSPLHF; cdr3_nt: TGCGCCAGCAGCCAAAACCCCGACAGGGGAAATTCACCCCTCCACTTT
d_call: TRBD1; v_call: TRBV30; j_call: TRBJ2-2; cdr3_length: 14; clone_size: NA; cdr3_aa: CAWSRDRRTGELFF; cdr3_nt: TGTGCCTGGAGCCGGGACAGACGGACCGGGGAGCTGTTTTTT
d_call: NA; v_call: TRBV7-9; j_call: TRBJ2-5; cdr3_length: 13; clone_size: NA; cdr3_aa: CASSSRAQETQYF; cdr3_nt: TGTGCCAGCAGCTCTCGGGCCCAAGAGACCCAGTACTTC
d_call: TRBD1; v_call: TRBV13; j_call: TRBJ2-1; cdr3_length: 16; clone_size: NA; cdr3_aa: CASSFRDRQENNEQFF; cdr3_nt: TGTGCCAGCAGCTTCCGGGACAGACAAGAGAACAATGAGCAGTTCTTC
d_call: NA; v_call: TRBV5-6; j_call: TRBJ1-1; cdr3_length: 15; clone_size: NA; cdr3_aa: CASSLAAGMNTEAFF; cdr3_nt: TGTGCCAGCAGCTTGGCGGCAGGAATGAACACTGAAGCTTTCTTT
d_call: TRBD2; v_call: TRBV11-3; j_call: TRBJ2-1; cdr3_length: 14; clone_size: NA; cdr3_aa: CASSATSGLREQFF; cdr3_nt: TGTGCCAGCAGCGCGACTAGCGGGCTCCGTGAGCAGTTCTTC
d_call: TRBD1; v_call: TRBV2; j_call: TRBJ2-7; cdr3_length: 14; clone_size: NA; cdr3_aa: CATQLSGTGSEQYF; cdr3_nt: TGTGCCACCCAACTATCCGGGACAGGGTCTGAGCAGTACTTC
d_call: TRBD2; v_call: TRBV6-5; j_call: TRBJ2-7; cdr3_length: 15; clone_size: NA; cdr3_aa: CASSLGLAGVDEQYF; cdr3_nt: TGTGCCAGCAGTCTGGGACTAGCGGGAGTAGACGAGCAGTACTTC
d_call: TRBD1; v_call: TRBV30; j_call: TRBJ2-5; cdr3_length: 14; clone_size: once; cdr3_aa: CAWDRTGNQETQYF; cdr3_nt: TGTGCCTGGGACCGGACAGGGAACCAAGAGACCCAGTACTTC
d_call: NA; v_call: TRBV6-1; j_call: TRBJ2-2; cdr3_length: 17; clone_size: NA; cdr3_aa: CASSARRARERTGELFF; cdr3_nt: TGTGCCAGCAGTGCCCGAAGGGCAAGGGAACGCACCGGGGAGCTGTTTTTT
d_call: NA; v_call: TRBV11-3; j_call: TRBJ2-7; cdr3_length: 14; clone_size: once; cdr3_aa: CASSSRWGAYEQYF; cdr3_nt: TGTGCCAGCAGCTCTCGGTGGGGGGCCTACGAGCAGTACTTC
d_call: TRBD2; v_call: TRBV4-2; j_call: TRBJ2-1; cdr3_length: 15; clone_size: NA; cdr3_aa: CASSQGTSTTNEQFF; cdr3_nt: TGTGCCAGCAGCCAGGGGACTAGCACCACAAATGAGCAGTTCTTC
d_call: TRBD2; v_call: TRBV6-4; j_call: TRBJ2-1; cdr3_length: 16; clone_size: NA; cdr3_aa: CASSDLAGGTYNEQFF; cdr3_nt: TGTGCCAGCAGTGACCTGGCGGGAGGCACCTACAATGAGCAGTTCTTC
d_call: NA; v_call: TRBV5-1; j_call: TRBJ1-1; cdr3_length: 15; clone_size: NA; cdr3_aa: CASSDAGTPNTEAFF; cdr3_nt: TGCGCCAGCAGCGACGCCGGGACACCGAACACTGAAGCTTTCTTT
d_call: TRBD2; v_call: TRBV29-1; j_call: TRBJ2-3; cdr3_length: 15; clone_size: NA; cdr3_aa: CSVAGLAGPTDTQYF; cdr3_nt: TGCAGCGTGGCAGGACTAGCGGGCCCCACAGATACGCAGTATTTT
d_call: NA; v_call: TRBV18; j_call: TRBJ1-1; cdr3_length: 14; clone_size: NA; cdr3_aa: CASRPGQTNTEAFF; cdr3_nt: TGTGCCAGCAGACCCGGACAGACGAACACTGAAGCTTTCTTT
d_call: NA; v_call: TRBV6-1; j_call: TRBJ1-1; cdr3_length: 13; clone_size: few; cdr3_aa: CASSEAENTEAFF; cdr3_nt: TGTGCCAGCAGTGAAGCGGAGAACACTGAAGCTTTCTTT
d_call: NA; v_call: TRBV30; j_call: TRBJ2-3; cdr3_length: 15; clone_size: NA; cdr3_aa: CAWSVIWGGTDTQYF; cdr3_nt: TGTGCCTGGAGTGTAATTTGGGGGGGCACAGATACGCAGTATTTT
d_call: NA; v_call: TRBV6-1; j_call: TRBJ1-1; cdr3_length: 13; clone_size: NA; cdr3_aa: CASRSLGQDEAFF; cdr3_nt: TGTGCCAGCAGGTCACTAGGGCAGGACGAAGCTTTCTTT
d_call: NA; v_call: TRBV19; j_call: TRBJ2-6; cdr3_length: 16; clone_size: NA; cdr3_aa: CASSPHLGVGANVLTF; cdr3_nt: TGTGCCAGTAGTCCACATTTAGGGGTCGGGGCCAACGTCCTGACTTTC
d_call: NA; v_call: TRBV4-2; j_call: TRBJ2-4; cdr3_length: 14; clone_size: NA; cdr3_aa: CASSPTSAKNIQYF; cdr3_nt: TGTGCCAGCAGCCCAACCTCCGCCAAAAACATTCAGTACTTC
d_call: NA; v_call: TRBV6-5; j_call: TRBJ2-1; cdr3_length: 14; clone_size: NA; cdr3_aa: CASSYSGRPDEQFF; cdr3_nt: TGTGCCAGCAGTTACTCGGGGCGTCCGGATGAGCAGTTCTTC